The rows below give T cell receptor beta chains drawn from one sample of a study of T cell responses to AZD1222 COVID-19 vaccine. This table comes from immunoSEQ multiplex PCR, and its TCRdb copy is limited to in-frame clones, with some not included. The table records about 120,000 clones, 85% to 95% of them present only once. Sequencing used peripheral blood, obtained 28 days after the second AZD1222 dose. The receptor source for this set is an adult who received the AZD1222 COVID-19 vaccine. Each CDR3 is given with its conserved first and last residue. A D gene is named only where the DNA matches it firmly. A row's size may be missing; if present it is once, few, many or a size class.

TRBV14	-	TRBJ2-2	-	CASSQVGNTGELFF	TGTGCCAGCAGCCAAGTCGGAAACACCGGGGAGCTGTTTTTT
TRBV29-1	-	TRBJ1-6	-	CSVATGFNSPLHF	TGCAGCGTGGCCACAGGGTTTAATTCACCCCTCCACTTT
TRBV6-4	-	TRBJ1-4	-	CASSERQEGNEKLFF	TGTGCCAGCAGTGAGAGACAGGAAGGGAATGAAAAACTGTTTTTT
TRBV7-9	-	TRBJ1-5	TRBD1	CASSLQGGNQPQHF	TGTGCCAGCAGCTTACAGGGGGGAAATCAGCCCCAGCATTTT
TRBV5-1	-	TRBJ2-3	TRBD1	CASSLGDRGISDTQYF	TGCGCCAGCAGCTTAGGTGACAGGGGTATTAGTGATACGCAGTATTTT
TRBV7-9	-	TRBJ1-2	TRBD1	CASSLSLANRGWDGYTF	TGTGCCAGCAGCTTGAGTCTCGCGAACAGGGGGTGGGATGGCTACACCTTC
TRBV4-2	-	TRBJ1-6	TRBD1	CASSQDPTGGNSPLHF	TGTGCCAGCAGCCAAGACCCAACAGGGGGGAATTCACCCCTCCACTTT
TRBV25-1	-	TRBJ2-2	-	CASSMGSGTGELFF	TGTGCCAGCAGTATGGGGTCAGGGACCGGGGAGCTGTTTTTT
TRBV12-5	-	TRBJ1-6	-	CASGQGYGNSPLHF	TGTGCTAGTGGGCAGGGTTACGGAAATTCACCCCTCCACTTT
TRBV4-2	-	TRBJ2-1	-	CASSQTLSSYNEQFF	TGTGCCAGCAGCCAAACCTTGAGCTCCTACAATGAGCAGTTCTTC
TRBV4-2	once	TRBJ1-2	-	CASSQDRRQLYGYTF	TGTGCCAGCAGCCAAGACAGGCGTCAGCTTTATGGCTACACCTTC
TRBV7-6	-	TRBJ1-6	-	CASSLARQNNSPLHF	TGTGCCAGCAGCTTAGCGCGACAGAATAATTCACCCCTCCACTTT
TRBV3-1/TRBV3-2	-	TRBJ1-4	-	CASSRIEEKLFF	TGTGCCAGCAGTCGGATAGAGGAAAAACTGTTTTTT
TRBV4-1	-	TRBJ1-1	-	CASTSLPDGQNTEAFF	TGCGCCAGCACCTCCCTGCCGGATGGACAAAACACTGAAGCTTTCTTT
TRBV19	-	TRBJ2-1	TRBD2	CASSAGTSGVNEQFF	TGTGCCAGTAGTGCCGGGACTAGCGGCGTCAATGAGCAGTTCTTC
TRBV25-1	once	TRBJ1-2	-	CASSPTGNSLYGYTF	TGTGCCAGCAGCCCCACCGGGAACAGTTTATATGGCTACACCTTC
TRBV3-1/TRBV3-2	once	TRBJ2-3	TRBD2	CASSQVTSGTDTQYF	TGTGCCAGCAGCCAAGTGACTAGCGGCACAGATACGCAGTATTTT
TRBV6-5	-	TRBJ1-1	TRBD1	CASSFGTGYMNTEAFF	TGTGCCAGCAGTTTTGGGACAGGGTACATGAACACTGAAGCTTTCTTT
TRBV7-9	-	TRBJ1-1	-	CASSLLGLNTEAFF	TGTGCCAGCAGCTTACTGGGGCTGAACACTGAAGCTTTCTTT
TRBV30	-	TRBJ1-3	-	CAWSVGMISGNTIYF	TGTGCCTGGAGTGTAGGGATGATCTCTGGAAACACCATATATTTT
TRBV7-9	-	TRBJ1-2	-	CASSFAGSYGYTF	TGTGCCAGCAGCTTCGCAGGCAGCTATGGCTACACCTTC
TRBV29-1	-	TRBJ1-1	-	CSVVGTANTEAFF	TGCAGCGTTGTCGGGACCGCGAACACTGAAGCTTTCTTT
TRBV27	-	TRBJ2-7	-	CASSSLGGGKTYEQYF	TGTGCCAGCAGTTCCCTTGGGGGGGGCAAAACATACGAGCAGTACTTC